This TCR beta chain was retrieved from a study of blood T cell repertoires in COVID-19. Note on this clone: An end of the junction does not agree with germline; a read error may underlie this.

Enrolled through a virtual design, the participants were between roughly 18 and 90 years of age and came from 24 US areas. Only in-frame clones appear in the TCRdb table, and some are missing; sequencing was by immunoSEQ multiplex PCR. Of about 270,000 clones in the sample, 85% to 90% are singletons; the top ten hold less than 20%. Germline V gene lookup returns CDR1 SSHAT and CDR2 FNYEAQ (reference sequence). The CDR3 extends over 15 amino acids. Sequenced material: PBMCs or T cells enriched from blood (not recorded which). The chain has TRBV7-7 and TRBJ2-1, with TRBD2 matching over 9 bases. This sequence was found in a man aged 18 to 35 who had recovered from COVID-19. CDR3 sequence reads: CASSLGLAGTYEQFF. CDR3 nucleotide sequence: TGTGCTAGCAGCTTAGGGCTAGCGGGAACGTATGAGCAGTTCTTC.